The rows below give T cell receptor beta chains drawn from one sample of a study of cytomegalovirus exposure and HLA in healthy donors. TCRdb's table, derived via immunoSEQ multiplex PCR, lists solely in-frame clones and lacks some. Of around 220,000 clones in the sample, roughly 80% are singletons; the top ten hold around 15%. The sequenced sample was PBMCs. Receptors were obtained from a man aged 40-49 years in good health and CMV-seronegative. Each CDR3 is given with its conserved first and last residue. The order of the fields is V gene, CDR3 length, clone size, J gene, D gene, CDR3 DNA, CDR3 protein. D genes are given only for firm matches. Not all rows give a size; the values are once, few, many and, for expanded clones, a class.

>TRBV6-4|14|.|TRBJ2-7|.
TGTGCCAGCAGTGACTTCGGAGATGCCTACGAGCAGTACTTC
CASSDFGDAYEQYF
>TRBV4-2|14|few|TRBJ1-4|.
TGTGCCAGCAGCCCGGAGGCAGGGGCACGAAAACTGTTTTTT
CASSPEAGARKLFF
>TRBV27|15|.|TRBJ2-1|TRBD2
TGTGCCAGCAGTCCCTCTAGCGGAGCCGACAATGAGCAGTTCTTC
CASSPSSGADNEQFF
>TRBV18|14|.|TRBJ2-5|.
TGTGCCAGCTCACCAAGGGGGTACCAAGAGACCCAGTACTTC
CASSPRGYQETQYF
>TRBV7-9|15|.|TRBJ2-1|TRBD2
TGTGCCAGCAGATCCGGGGGGGCCTCCTACAATGAGCAGTTCTTC
CASRSGGASYNEQFF
>TRBV27|16|.|TRBJ2-7|TRBD2
TGTGCCAGCAGTTTCTCCGGACTAGCGGGGTCCTACGAGCAGTACTTC
CASSFSGLAGSYEQYF
>TRBV9|13|.|TRBJ2-3|TRBD2
TGTGCCAGCAGCGTCACGACTAGCGATACGCAGTATTTT
CASSVTTSDTQYF
>TRBV18|15|.|TRBJ1-4|TRBD1
TGTGCCAGCTCACCGGACAGGTCAACTAATGAAAAACTGTTTTTT
CASSPDRSTNEKLFF
>TRBV6-1|13|.|TRBJ1-2|TRBD1
TGTGCCAGCAGTTTTGACAGGGAAAATGGCTACACCTTC
CASSFDRENGYTF
>TRBV27|16|.|TRBJ2-7|TRBD1
TGTGCCAGCAGTTTATCAAGCGGGACAGGGGGCTACGAGCAGTACTTC
CASSLSSGTGGYEQYF
>TRBV4-2|15|.|TRBJ1-5|.
TGTGCCAGCAGGTTGTCAGGGGCCAGCAATCAGCCCCAGCATTTT
CASRLSGASNQPQHF
>TRBV19|18|.|TRBJ1-5|TRBD1
TGTGCCAGTAGTTCTACTCGACAGGGGGGAAATAGCAATCAGCCCCAGCATTTT
CASSSTRQGGNSNQPQHF
>TRBV19|18|.|TRBJ2-3|TRBD2
TGTGCCAGCACCCGGACCCGGGGGGGCCTATTGGGCACAGATACGCAGTATTTT
CASTRTRGGLLGTDTQYF
>TRBV19|14|.|TRBJ1-1|.
TGTGCCAGTAGTTACGGCGGTGTAGCCACTGAAGCTTTCTTT
CASSYGGVATEAFF